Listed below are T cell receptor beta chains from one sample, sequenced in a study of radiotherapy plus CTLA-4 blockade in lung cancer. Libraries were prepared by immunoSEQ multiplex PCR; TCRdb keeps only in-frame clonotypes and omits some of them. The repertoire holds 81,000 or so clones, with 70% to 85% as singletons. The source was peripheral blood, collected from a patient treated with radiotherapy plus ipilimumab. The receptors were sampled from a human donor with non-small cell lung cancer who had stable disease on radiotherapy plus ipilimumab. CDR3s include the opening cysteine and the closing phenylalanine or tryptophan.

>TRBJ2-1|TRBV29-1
CSVVTGTGYNEQFF
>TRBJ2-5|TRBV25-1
CASSRSGKGETQYF
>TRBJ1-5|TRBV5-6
CASGTGSNQPQHF
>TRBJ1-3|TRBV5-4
CASSLDRGTGNTIYF
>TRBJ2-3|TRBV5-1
CASSLGGATDTQYF
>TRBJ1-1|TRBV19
CASRGTATQVNTEAFF
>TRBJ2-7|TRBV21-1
CASPLAIYYEQYF
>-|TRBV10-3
CAISESSYEQYF
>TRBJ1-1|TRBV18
CASSPSENTEAFF
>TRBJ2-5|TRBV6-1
CASSELGPAFPQETQYF
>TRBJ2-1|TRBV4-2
CASSQEGLAGSSYNEQFF
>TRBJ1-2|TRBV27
CASSPPGTNYGYTF
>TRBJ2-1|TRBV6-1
CASSPTSGSSWGWFF
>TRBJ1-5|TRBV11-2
CASSLAVSQPQHF
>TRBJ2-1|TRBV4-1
CASRVGTSGVYNEQFF
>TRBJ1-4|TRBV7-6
CASSLVGTEEKLFF
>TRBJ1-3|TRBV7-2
CASSSSTGGGGNTIYF
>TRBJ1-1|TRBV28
CASSAGVHHGTEAFF
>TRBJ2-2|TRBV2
CASSELDRAAGELFF
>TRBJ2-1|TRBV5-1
CASSPGTGGSEQFF
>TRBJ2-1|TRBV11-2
CASSLEFQMSERSRGEQFF
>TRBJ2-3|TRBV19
CASRRTSGTSTDTQYF
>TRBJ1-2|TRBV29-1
CSVPREGSYGYTF
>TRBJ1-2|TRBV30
CAWRQTPINYGYTF
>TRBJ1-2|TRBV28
CASSLQGPSGGYTF
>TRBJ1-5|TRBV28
CASSPSGGSNQPQHF
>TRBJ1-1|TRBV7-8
CASSPRGQSNTEAFF
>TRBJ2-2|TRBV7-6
CASSLVTSAGELFF
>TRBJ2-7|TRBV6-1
CASTGSPNEQYF
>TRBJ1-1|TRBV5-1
CASSLGTNTEAFF
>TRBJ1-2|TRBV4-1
CASSQEAGRNYGYTF
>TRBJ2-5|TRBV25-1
CASSDVRDSVKLETQYF
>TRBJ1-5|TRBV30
CAWSVSGARQPQHF
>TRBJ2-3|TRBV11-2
CASSLITGGTDTQYF
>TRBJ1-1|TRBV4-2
CASSQGAASTEAFF
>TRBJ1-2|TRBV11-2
CASSLGGGQLYGYTF
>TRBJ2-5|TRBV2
CASSPGETQYF
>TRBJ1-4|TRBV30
CAWSLTGHEKLFF
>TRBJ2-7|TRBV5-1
CASSFDRGYEQYF
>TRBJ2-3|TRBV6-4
CASSAGEADTQYF
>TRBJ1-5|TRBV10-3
CAISDGERQPQHF
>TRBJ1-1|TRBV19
CASSLDMNTEAFF
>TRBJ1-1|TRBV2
CASRRGEAFF
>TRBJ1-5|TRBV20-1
CSARLGGSIF
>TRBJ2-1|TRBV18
CASSPRSAGNNEQFF
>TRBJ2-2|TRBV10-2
CASRGLASSGELFF
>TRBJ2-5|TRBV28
CASSAGQGAGETQYF
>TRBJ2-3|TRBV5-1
CASTTVLAGGKDTQYF
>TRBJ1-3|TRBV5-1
CAKEGESSGNTIYF
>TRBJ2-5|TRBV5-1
CASSAGQVPETQYF
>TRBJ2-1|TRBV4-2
CASSQDFPGLAVYNEQFF
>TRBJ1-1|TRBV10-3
CAISVRGHGGTEAFF
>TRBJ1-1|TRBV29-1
CSGDRGYSEAFF
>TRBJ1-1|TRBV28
CASSSKSSGHSEAFF
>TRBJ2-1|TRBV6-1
CASSELAGGHNEQFF
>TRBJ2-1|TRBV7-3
CASSSRGGSNEQFF
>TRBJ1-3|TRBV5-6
CASSFRGQGPSGNTIYF
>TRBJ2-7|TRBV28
CASSLGTGGYKEQYF
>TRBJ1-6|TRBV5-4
CASSSLRGRDSNSPLHF
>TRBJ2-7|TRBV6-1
CASSEFPSFTGSYEQYF